Below, 23 T cell receptor beta chains from the same sample are listed, as sequenced in a study of shared clonotypes between healthy human individuals. Sequencing was performed with immunoSEQ multiplex PCR; in TCRdb, only in-frame clones are kept and a portion is missing. Of 980,000 or so clones in the sample, approximately 80% were seen once. Sequenced material: memory CD4+ T cells sorted from blood. Sample subset: CD45RA-negative fraction. All receptors come from a man aged 18-30 years in good health.

The chain joins TRBV28 to TRBJ2-2; 7 bases are a match to TRBD2. Germline lookup yields CDR1 MDHEN and CDR2 SYDVKM. The CDR3 totals 15 residues. Trimming cost V 3 bases and J 2 bases; bases outside gene matches: 3. In DNA form, the CDR3 reads TGTGCCAGCAGTTTCGGCGGGGGTAACACCGGGGAGCTGTTTTTT. As protein: CASSFGGGNTGELFF.

The gene calls are TRBV14 and TRBJ2-1, with 8 bases identical to TRBD2. Germline V CDR1 and CDR2: SGHDN, FVKESK. V shed 1 base and J 0 bases; nucleotides not matched to a gene: 8. The CDR3 is made up of 18 amino acids. As DNA, the CDR3 is TGTGCCAGCAGCCAAGCTAGCGGGTCACTATACTCCTACAATGAGCAGTTCTTC. It is translated as CASSQASGSLYSYNEQFF.

This chain uses TRBV27 with TRBJ2-3; the D gene is possibly TRBD2 (6 bases). The V end lost 7 bases, the J end lost 2 bases, and 16 bases lay between the germline ends. This CDR3 has 15 amino acids. Germline V lookup: CDR1 MNHEY, CDR2 SMNVEV (reference sequence). CDR3 protein: CASNGNGGNTDTQYF. The CDR3 DNA is TGTGCCAGCAACGGGAACGGAGGGAACACAGATACGCAGTATTTT.

This clone came up a few times. The same CDR3 can be traced to other DNA sequences in this sample. The J gene is TRBJ2-1, the V gene TRBV5-1; D unresolved. The CDR3 sequence is 13 residues long. Germline V gene sequence: CDR1 SGHRS, CDR2 YFSETQ. The V gene lost 0 bases and the J gene lost 4 bases, with 5 bases spanning the gap. CDR3: CASSLGAYNEQFF. In DNA form, the CDR3 reads TGCGCCAGCAGCTTGGGGGCGTACAATGAGCAGTTCTTC. Full variable domain (outside the CDR3, taken from reference TRBV5-1 and TRBJ2-1): KAGVTQTPRYLIKTRGQQVTLSCSPISGHRSVSWYQQTPGQGLQFLFEYFSETQRNKGNFPGRFSGRQFSNSRSEMNVSTLELGDSALYLCASSLGAYNEQFFGPGTRLTVL.

This clone was counted a single time. The J gene is TRBJ1-2, the V gene TRBV30; perhaps TRBD1 as D (6 bases). Deletions cut 2 bases from V and 8 bases from J, with 12 bases between. The CDR3 contains 12 residues. Germline V gives CDR1 GTSNPN, CDR2 SVGIG (reference sequence). The DNA for the CDR3 is TGTGCCTGGAGTCGGGCCCAGGGGGGCTACACCTTC. Protein: CAWSRAQGGYTF.

V and J are TRBV7-2 and TRBJ2-4, with no clear D. The CDR3 sequence is 13 residues long. Germline CDR1 is SGHTA and CDR2 is FQGNSA. V was shortened by 2 bases and J by 1 base, with 3 bases between the two germline ends. This chain's CDR3 is CASSLRAKNIQYF. Here the CDR3 DNA reads TGTGCCAGCAGCTTACGGGCCAAAAACATTCAGTACTTC.

The chain employs TRBV2 and TRBJ1-6, with 9 bases matching TRBD1. J gave up 9 bases and V 2 bases, and 8 bases lay outside the gene matches. This CDR3 comprises 16 residues. Germline V gene data show CDR1 as SNHLY and CDR2 as FYNNEI. The CDR3 here is CASSELGTGSTSPLHF. CDR3 coding DNA: TGTGCCAGCAGTGAATTGGGGACAGGGTCCACTTCACCCCTCCACTTT.

This chain connects TRBV15 to TRBJ1-1, with unresolved D. The CDR3 is 13 amino acids. The germline V gene has CDR1 LNHNV and CDR2 YYDKDF (reference sequence). The V gene lost 9 bases and the J gene lost 1 base, with 12 bases spanning the gap. CDR3 region: CATARQSNTEAFF. The CDR3, as DNA: TGTGCCACGGCCAGGCAGTCGAACACTGAAGCTTTCTTT.

The gene calls are TRBV19 and TRBJ1-6; D is undetermined. The CDR3 contains 14 residues. V lost 3 bases and J lost 7, with 10 bases in between. Germline CDR1 and CDR2: LNHDA and SQIVND (reference sequence). The chain's CDR3 is CASSIPTGNSPLHF. The CDR3 DNA sequence: TGTGCCAGTAGTATTCCGACTGGGAATTCACCCCTCCACTTT.

DNA for the CDR3: TGTGCCAGCAGCTTGCGATACGGGAACACTGAAGCTTTCTTT. Encoded protein: CASSLRYGNTEAFF. The J gene is TRBJ1-1, the V gene TRBV5-5; D is ambiguous. The germline V gene encodes CDR1 SGHKS and CDR2 YYEKEE (reference sequence). Deletions cut 1 base from V and 1 base from J, with 8 bases between. The CDR3 is 14 residues long.

The chain has TRBV5-1 and TRBJ2-3; no clear D. The CDR3 totals 16 residues. Trimming removed 0 bases at V and 0 bases at J, with 11 bases between. Germline CDR1 and CDR2: SGHRS and YFSETQ. The CDR3 here is CASSLVAGSSTDTQYF. In DNA, the CDR3 is TGCGCCAGCAGCTTGGTGGCAGGATCTAGCACAGATACGCAGTATTTT.

The chain carries TRBV6-1 and TRBJ2-7, with 10 bases fitting TRBD1. The length of the CDR3 is 14 residues. V shed 7 bases, J shed 5 bases, and the junction held 8 bases outside the gene matches. The germline gives CDR1 MNHNS, CDR2 SASEGT. The CDR3 bases are TGTGCCAGCATTTGGACAGGGGGTGTCAACGAGCAGTACTTC. It is translated as CASIWTGGVNEQYF.

CDR3 loop: CASRRGGTGSYNEQFF. DNA of the CDR3: TGTGCCAGCCGTCGTGGGGGGACGGGCTCCTACAATGAGCAGTTCTTC. The chain uses TRBV5-4 and TRBJ2-1; possible D gene TRBD2, 6 bases. This CDR3 is built from 16 residues. Germline CDR1 SGHNT, CDR2 YYREEE (reference sequence). V dropped 7 bases and J dropped 0 bases, with 17 bases sitting between them.

This clone came up once. The V and J genes are TRBV6-5 and TRBJ2-5; 8 positions agree with TRBD1. The CDR3 covers 12 residues. Per germline, CDR1 MNHEY and CDR2 SVGAGI. The J segment lost 4 bases and the V segment lost 7 bases, leaving 2 bases of the junction unmatched. CDR3 loop: CASTTGGETQYF. CDR3 DNA: TGTGCCAGCACTACAGGGGGAGAGACCCAGTACTTC.

This sequence joins TRBV7-2 and TRBJ2-7, with TRBD2 identical over 7 bases. Germline V gives CDR1 SGHTA, CDR2 FQGNSA. V shed 4 bases, J shed 1 base, and the junction held 7 bases outside the gene matches. This CDR3 has 15 residues. As DNA, the CDR3 is TGTGCCAGCAGCTCTGTAGCGGGTCCTTCCTACGAGCAGTACTTC. It encodes CASSSVAGPSYEQYF.

The sample holds many counts of this clone. V and J are TRBV7-9 and TRBJ1-1, with D possibly matching TRBD1 (5 bases). V gave up 4 bases and J gave up 4 bases, with 10 bases separating them. Germline values: CDR1 SEHNR, CDR2 FQNEAQ (reference sequence). The CDR3 loop spans 13 amino acids. The CDR3 is CASSSREGTEAFF. CDR3 nucleotides: TGTGCCAGCAGCTCCAGGGAGGGCACTGAAGCTTTCTTT.

In this sample, this clone turned up many times. This chain links TRBV4-1 with TRBJ2-3; tentative D call: TRBD2 (7 bases). This CDR3 contains 15 residues. Per the germline V gene, CDR1 is MGHRA and CDR2 is YSYEKL. V was pared by 4 bases and J by 3 bases, with 14 bases between. CDR3: CASSPGGLTTDTQYF. The CDR3 nucleotides read TGCGCCAGCAGCCCGGGGGGCCTGACGACAGATACGCAGTATTTT.

This clone was observed a single time. The chain combines TRBV30 with TRBJ2-1, with D perhaps TRBD1 (6 bases). The germline V gene encodes CDR1 GTSNPN and CDR2 SVGIG (reference sequence). This CDR3 is 12 amino acids long. The V end lost 2 bases, the J end lost 14 bases, and 16 bases lay between the germline ends. CDR3 bases: TGTGCCTGGAGTCCCTATCAGGGGTCCGAGTTCTTC. Amino acid sequence: CAWSPYQGSEFF.

The sample holds a few counts of this clone. The chain is built from TRBV2 and TRBJ2-5; D is ambiguous. CDR1 and CDR2 from the germline V gene are SNHLY and FYNNEI. This CDR3 region has 12 residues. Trimming removed 6 bases from V and 3 bases from J, with 8 bases in between. CDR3 DNA sequence: TGTGCCAGCAGGGTACAGAAAGAGACCCAGTACTTC. As protein: CASRVQKETQYF.

This clone was seen a few times. V usage is TRBV7-9 and J usage is TRBJ2-7, with 11 bases identical to TRBD1. In germline, CDR1 is SEHNR, CDR2 FQNEAQ (reference sequence). The V gene end was trimmed by 6 bases and the J gene end by 6 bases; junction bases not matched to a gene: 16. The CDR3 loop spans 17 amino acids. The CDR3, as DNA: TGTGCCAGCAGGTGGGCCCCCCGCTTTGGACAGGGGGCCGAGCAGTACTTC. As protein: CASRWAPRFGQGAEQYF.

The chain employs TRBV7-2 and TRBJ2-1, with D possibly being TRBD2 (6 bases). CDR3 length: 12 residues. The V end lost 5 bases, the J end lost 7 bases, and 9 bases lay between the germline ends. CDR1 and CDR2 from the germline V gene are SGHTA and FQGNSA. The CDR3 here is CASSPGRNEQFF. DNA of the CDR3: TGTGCCAGCAGCCCGGGGAGGAATGAGCAGTTCTTC.

J is TRBJ1-2 and V is TRBV5-5, with unresolved D. The CDR3 has 13 residues. Germline V gene data show CDR1 as SGHKS and CDR2 as YYEKEE (reference sequence). Trimming cost V 6 bases and J 4 bases, with 13 bases left between them. CDR3: CASNPRAGYGYTF. CDR3 sequence (DNA): TGTGCCAGCAACCCTCGGGCGGGCTATGGCTACACCTTC.

In DNA form, the CDR3 reads TGTGCCATCAGTGACTTCGGGACAACCGACTATGGCTACACCTTC. It is translated as CAISDFGTTDYGYTF. The V gene is TRBV10-3, the J gene TRBJ1-2, with D possibly matching TRBD1 (6 bases). The CDR3 has 15 amino acids. V lost 3 bases, J lost 3 bases, and 14 bases lay in between. Germline V CDR1 and CDR2: ENHRY, SYGVKD.